These 10 T cell receptor beta chains were all obtained from the same sample, sequenced in a study of molecular identifiers for immune sequencing clone quantification. Using its own MiXCR run on the PCR reads, TCRdb lists one record per CDR3 protein. Among some 9,800 distinct CDR3 sequences listed, 18% were seen once. The sequencing sample was made of naive CD8+ T cells from blood, with Jurkat cell RNA spiked in. Subset here: FACS-sorted CD8+CD4-CCR7+CD45RA+ naive T cells. The origin of the receptors is a human donor in good health. Some libraries in this study had Jurkat cell RNA spiked in.

This chain uses TRBV28 with TRBJ2-3; weak D call: TRBD2 (6 bases). The CDR3 length is 14 residues. V lost 7 bases and J lost 10, with 21 bases in between. Germline CDR1 and CDR2: MDHEN and SYDVKM. The CDR3 loop is CASTGRRGSVAQYF. The DNA of the CDR3 is TGTGCCAGCACCGGGCGGCGGGGATCAGTGGCGCAGTATTTT. Together with reference TRBV28 and TRBJ2-3, the CDR3 gives the full variable domain: DVKVTQSSRYLVKRTGEKVFLECVQDMDHENMFWYRQDPGLGLRLIYFSYDVKMKEKGDIPEGYSVSREKKERFSLILESASTNQTSMYLCASTGRRGSVAQYFGPGTRLTVL.

This clonotype is medium-sized within its sample. CDR3 protein: CASSRPGSGANVLTF. The CDR3 DNA reads TGTGCCAGCAGCCGCCCGGGCTCTGGGGCCAACGTCCTGACTTTC. This chain connects TRBV5-4 to TRBJ2-6; D gene ambiguous. In germline, CDR1 is SGHNT, CDR2 YYREEE (reference sequence). The CDR3 loop spans 15 amino acids. V lost 4 bases and J 0 bases, leaving 8 bases between the germline ends.

A remark on this clonotype: This may arise from a read error, as a much more abundant clone is one base away. Given the absence of the conserved phenylalanine or tryptophan at the CDR3 end, a read error is likely. V usage is TRBV18 and J usage is TRBJ2-6; possibly TRBD1 for D (6 bases). The CDR3 totals 16 residues. CDR1 is KGHSH, CDR2 LQKENI, per germline. The V end lost 2 bases, the J end lost 4 bases, and 12 bases lay between the germline ends. The DNA of the CDR3 is TGTGCCAGCTCACCAACACAGGGAGTCGGGGCCAACGTCCTGACTCTC. Amino acids: CASSPTQGVGANVLTL.

This clonotype qualifies as medium-sized (0.01 to 0.1%). V is TRBV29-1 and J is TRBJ2-1; D not resolved. Germline V CDR1 and CDR2: SQVTM, ANQGSEA. V was pared by 3 bases and J by 4 bases, with 4 bases between. The length of the CDR3 is 11 residues. CDR3 nucleotide sequence: TGCAGCGTTGAGAGATACAATGAGCAGTTCTTC. Protein sequence: CSVERYNEQFF.

In this sample, this clonotype is medium-sized. The rearrangement joins TRBV30 to TRBJ1-2, with 7 nucleotides matching TRBD1. CDR3 size: 15 residues. CDR1 is GTSNPN, CDR2 SVGIG, per germline (reference sequence). After removal of 2 bases from V and 3 bases from J, the junction contained 9 bases not matched to a gene. CDR3 nucleotides: TGTGCCTGGAGTATCGCCGGGACAGCTTACTATGGCTACACCTTC. This translates into CAWSIAGTAYYGYTF.

The V gene is TRBV20-1, the J gene TRBJ2-3; D ambiguous. V was trimmed by 2 bases and J by 6 bases, leaving 9 bases between them. The CDR3 is 12 residues long. CDR1 is DFQATT, CDR2 SNEGSKA, per germline (reference sequence). CDR3 in DNA: TGCAGTGCTAGATCTCCTAGGGATACGCAGTATTTT. This encodes CSARSPRDTQYF.

This clonotype counts as medium-sized. V gene TRBV20-1 combines with J gene TRBJ2-3; TRBD2 might be the D (5 bases). Germline CDR1 is DFQATT and CDR2 is SNEGSKA (reference sequence). Trimming removed 1 base from V and 0 bases from J, with 17 bases in between. This CDR3 contains 17 residues. The CDR3 loop is CSARVLGGGPSTDTQYF. The CDR3, as DNA: TGCAGTGCTAGAGTCCTCGGCGGCGGGCCGAGCACAGATACGCAGTATTTT.

This clonotype showed up just a few times. The V gene is TRBV7-2, the J gene TRBJ2-2, with 7 nucleotides matching TRBD2. V shed 5 bases, J shed 6 bases, and the junction held 15 bases outside the gene matches. Germline assignment: CDR1 SGHTA and CDR2 FQGNSA. The CDR3 extends over 17 amino acids. CDR3 sequence: CASSLGRGGAFAGELFF. The CDR3 DNA reads TGTGCCAGCAGCCTGGGGAGGGGCGGTGCGTTCGCCGGGGAGCTGTTTTTT.

In this sample, this clonotype turned up many times. The genes are TRBV6-6 and TRBJ1-1; D is undetermined. Trimming removed 2 bases from V and 5 bases from J, with 6 bases in between. Germline lookup yields CDR1 MNHNY and CDR2 SVGAGI (reference sequence). CDR3 length equals 12 residues. This CDR3 reads CASSYPDTEAFF. CDR3 DNA sequence: TGTGCCAGCAGTTACCCTGATACTGAAGCTTTCTTT.

This clonotype was seen once. No conserved phenylalanine or tryptophan is present at the end of the CDR3, so a read error is the likely explanation. No DNA is shown, since the ends of the CDR3 on it are uncertain; the CDR3 is the one TCRdb lists. CDR3 region: CASSKVRFVLADPFGELFL. The V and J genes are TRBV21-1 and TRBJ2-2; the table's D call TRBD2 went unverified against the DNA. TRBV21-1 is termed a pseudogene. The CDR3 is 19 amino acids long, termini counted.